Described below is a single T cell receptor (beta chain) sequence and its context. Its antigen is undetermined. The source of the sample is a study of T cell responses to AZD1222 COVID-19 vaccine. V was shortened by 2 bases and J by 1 base, with 5 bases between the two germline ends. The germline gives CDR1 SGHTA, CDR2 FQGNSA. The CDR3 extends over 14 amino acids. Using immunoSEQ multiplex PCR, the repertoire was profiled, and TCRdb retains in-frame clones only, with some absent. This table holds more than 150,000 clones, 88% found once. Whole-study results and caveats: Repertoire sampling occurred only after the peak T cell response. Within unmutated variant regions lay the reported targets of nearly half of spike-specific TCRs.

The source is an adult who received the AZD1222 COVID-19 vaccine. This chain joins TRBV7-2 and TRBJ2-2; D is uncertain. This material consisted of peripheral blood, taken 28 days after the second AZD1222 dose. The CDR3 coding sequence is TGTGCCAGCAGCTTACTGGAGAACACCGGGGAGCTGTTTTTT. It specifies CASSLLENTGELFF.